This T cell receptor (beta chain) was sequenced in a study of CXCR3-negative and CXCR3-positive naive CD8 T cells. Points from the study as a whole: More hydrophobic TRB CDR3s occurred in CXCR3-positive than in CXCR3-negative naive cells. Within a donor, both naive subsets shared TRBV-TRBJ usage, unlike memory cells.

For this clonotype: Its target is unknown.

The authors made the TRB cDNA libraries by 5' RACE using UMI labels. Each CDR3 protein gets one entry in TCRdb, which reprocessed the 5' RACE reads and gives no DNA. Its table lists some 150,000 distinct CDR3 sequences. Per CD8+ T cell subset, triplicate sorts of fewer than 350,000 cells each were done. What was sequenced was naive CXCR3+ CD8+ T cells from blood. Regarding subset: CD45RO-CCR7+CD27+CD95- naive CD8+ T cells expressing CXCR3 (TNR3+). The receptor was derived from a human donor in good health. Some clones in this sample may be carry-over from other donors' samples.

CDR3 residues: CASSLDGRIDEQFF. The rearrangement links TRBV7-9 to TRBJ2-1; the TCRdb call, TRBD2, lacks DNA for checking. The CDR3 has 14 amino acids. Germline CDR1 SEHNR, CDR2 FQNEAQ (reference sequence).